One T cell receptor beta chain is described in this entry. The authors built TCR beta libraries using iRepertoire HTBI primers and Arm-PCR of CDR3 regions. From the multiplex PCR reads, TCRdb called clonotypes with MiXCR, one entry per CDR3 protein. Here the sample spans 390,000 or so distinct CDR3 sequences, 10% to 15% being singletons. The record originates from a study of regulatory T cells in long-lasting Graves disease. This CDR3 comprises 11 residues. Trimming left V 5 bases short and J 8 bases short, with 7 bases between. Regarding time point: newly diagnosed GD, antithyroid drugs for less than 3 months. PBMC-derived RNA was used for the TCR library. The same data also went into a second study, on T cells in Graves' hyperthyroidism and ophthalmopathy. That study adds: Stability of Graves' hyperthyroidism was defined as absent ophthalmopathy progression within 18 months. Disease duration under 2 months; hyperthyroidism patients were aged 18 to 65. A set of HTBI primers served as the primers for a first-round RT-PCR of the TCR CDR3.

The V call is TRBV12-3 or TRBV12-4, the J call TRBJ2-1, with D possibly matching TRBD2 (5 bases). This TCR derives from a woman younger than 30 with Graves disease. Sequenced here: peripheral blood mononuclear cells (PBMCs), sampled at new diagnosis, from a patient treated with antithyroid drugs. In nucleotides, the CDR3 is TGTGCCAGCAGTCGAGGGCATGAGCAGTTCTTC. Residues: CASSRGHEQFF.